The T cell receptor (beta chain) under discussion was sequenced for a study of regulatory T cells in long-lasting Graves disease. In regard to this clonotype: Its target is not known.

The length of the CDR3 is 14 residues. The germline V and J ends were trimmed by 5 bases and 13 bases, with 18 bases remaining between them. Germline V gene lookup returns CDR1 SGHTA and CDR2 FQGNSA. Time point denoted: newly diagnosed GD, antithyroid drugs for less than 3 months. PBMCs were the source of the RNA used for TCR sequencing. Points from the study as a whole: Gene preferences differed: TRBV28, TRBJ1-2, TRBJ2-5 in persistent cases. Relative to newly diagnosed Graves' patients, persistent ones had lower TCR diversity. Because few samples were included, accuracy may have been lower.

The TCR beta library used iRepertoire HTBI primers with Arm-PCR amplification of CDR3. TCRdb processed the multiplex PCR reads anew with MiXCR; each CDR3 protein has one entry. The table lists around 230,000 distinct CDR3 sequences, around 17% of them singletons. The chain is built from TRBV7-2 and TRBJ1-6; D remains ambiguous. The receptor was derived from a female donor with Graves disease. The sequences come from peripheral blood mononuclear cells (PBMCs), collected at new diagnosis, from a patient treated with antithyroid drugs. Written as DNA, the CDR3 is TGTGCCAGCAGCCCAGCCGGGCAGAACGGGCCCCTCCACTTT. Its translation is CASSPAGQNGPLHF.